This TCR beta chain is drawn from a study of control samples from healthy donors and cancer patients. The CDR3 contains 17 residues. Trimming removed 1 base from V and 2 bases from J; junction bases left unmatched: 8. Germline V CDR1 and CDR2: MNHEY, SVGEGT. Sequencing used immunoSEQ multiplex PCR; TCRdb keeps in-frame clones, though not all of them. This sample has about 130,000 clones; about 95% occur once, and the top ten carry about 3.5%. The J gene is TRBJ2-5, the V gene TRBV6-2 or TRBV6-3; 9 nucleotides align to TRBD1. The receptor comes from a young man in good health. Material for sequencing was blood. The CDR3 DNA sequence: TGTGCCAGCAGTTACTACAGGGGGCGAGGTTTACAAGAGACCCAGTACTTC. Its protein product is CASSYYRGRGLQETQYF.